This T cell receptor beta chain stems from a study of shared clonotypes between healthy human individuals. Study-level findings and limits: Generation probability values for non-shared clonotypes were lower than those for clonotypes shared by all four donors. Sharing across a few donors was seen in about 5% of naive CD4 clonotypes.

Comment on this clone: Its antigen is not known.

CDR3 length: 15 residues. Between the trimmed V and J ends, which lost 4 bases and 1 base, there was a span of 15 bases. CDR1 is SGDLS, CDR2 YYNGEE, per germline. Naive-designated CD8 cells lacked CD45RO, were positively enriched for CCR7, and omitted terminally differentiated effector memory CD45RA+ cells. Adults of Caucasian background living in Nashville, Tennessee made up all donors. Original data processing: Filtering differed for immunoSEQ, which gave only junction sequences without quality scores. The table came from immunoSEQ multiplex PCR; TCRdb's copy has only in-frame clones and leaves some out. The DNA gave D and trimming, while V, J and clone size come from that table. The sample lists 550,000 to 650,000 clones, roughly 96% occurring once.

The sequenced sample consisted of naive CD8+ T cells sorted from blood. The receptor's source is a woman aged 25 to 45 in good health. The chain joins TRBV9 to TRBJ2-7; possible D gene TRBD2, 6 bases. CDR3 loop: CASSNNPGLSYEQYF. For the CDR3, the DNA is TGTGCCAGCAGCAATAATCCGGGACTTTCCTACGAGCAGTACTTC.